What follows are 11 T cell receptor beta chains derived from one specimen sequenced in a study of human T cells and chemical hapten exposure. Each CDR3 protein is one row after TCRdb ran MiXCR on the RACE reads. Of 300,000 to 350,000 distinct CDR3 sequences listed, under 8% were seen once; the top ten hold around 8.4%. The sample's time point: patch test 1, 2 weeks after DPC sensitization. Treatment reported: therapeutic diphenylcyclopropenone sensitization with weekly scalp DPC. The specimen was whole blood, collected in connection with sensitization to the hapten diphenylcyclopropenone (DPC). The receptors stem from a woman aged 18-29 years with alopecia areata. Some clones in this sample may be carry-over from other donors' samples.

The V gene is TRBV7-9, the J gene TRBJ1-1; D is uncertain. In germline, CDR1 is SEHNR, CDR2 FQNEAQ (reference sequence). Deletions cut 6 bases from V and 12 bases from J, with 20 bases between. The CDR3 covers 13 residues. This CDR3 is CASSPGEATRSFF. The CDR3 DNA follows: TGTGCCAGCAGTCCGGGTGAGGCTACCCGGTCTTTCTTT.

This clonotype was detected only a few times. The chain uses TRBV20-1 and TRBJ2-1; possible D gene TRBD1, 6 bases. The CDR3 is made up of 16 amino acids. Trimming left V 0 bases short and J 3 bases short, with 15 bases between. CDR1 and CDR2 from the germline V gene are DFQATT and SNEGSKA (reference sequence). CDR3 nucleotide sequence: TGCAGTGCTAGAGAGAGGGGACACCGCCTCTACAATGAGCAGTTCTTC. Its protein product is CSARERGHRLYNEQFF.

This clonotype showed up many times. The chain combines TRBV5-8 with TRBJ2-2; D is ambiguous. V lost 2 bases and J lost 2, with 13 bases in between. The germline CDR1 and CDR2 sequences are SGHTS and YDEGEE. The length of the CDR3 is 16 residues. The CDR3 loop reads CASSLVGNLNTGELFF. In DNA, the CDR3 is TGTGCCAGCAGCTTAGTAGGGAATCTCAACACCGGGGAGCTGTTTTTT.

The V and J genes are TRBV9 and TRBJ2-3; 8 bases match TRBD1. Germline-derived CDR1 and CDR2 are SGDLS and YYNGEE. The CDR3 runs to 18 residues. V was pared by 2 bases and J by 0 bases, with 11 bases of the junction left unmatched. Written as DNA, the CDR3 is TGTGCCAGCAGCGTGACTACACCGGGACAGGCGAGCACAGATACGCAGTATTTT. Translation gives CASSVTTPGQASTDTQYF.

There are a few counts of this clonotype. The gene calls are TRBV6-2 or TRBV6-3 and TRBJ2-3; TRBD1 matches 7 bases. The CDR3 consists of 14 residues. Trimming at V came to 3 bases and at J to 3 bases, leaving 3 bases not matched to a gene. The germline V gene has CDR1 MNHEY and CDR2 SVGEGT. The CDR3 region is CASSYGQDTDTQYF. The CDR3 nucleotides are TGTGCCAGCAGTTATGGACAGGATACAGATACGCAGTATTTT.

The count of this clonotype is one. The chain has TRBV5-4 and TRBJ1-4; a possible D gene is TRBD1 (5 bases). The CDR3 sequence is 14 residues long. Germline values: CDR1 SGHNT, CDR2 YYREEE (reference sequence). V was cut by 0 bases and J by 12 bases, with 15 bases left in between. For the CDR3, the DNA is TGTGCCAGCAGCTTGGGTGCAGGGCCCGTGGAACTGTTTTTT. Translated, it gives CASSLGAGPVELFF.

This clonotype was counted many times. V gene TRBV7-8 combines with J gene TRBJ2-5, with D possibly TRBD2 on 5 matching bases. The ends were cut back, 8 bases at V and 1 base at J, with 17 bases in the middle. The CDR3 is 15 amino acids. Germline V CDR1 and CDR2: SGHVS, FQNEAQ. CDR3 amino acids: CASSSPGELQETQYF. The DNA for the CDR3 is TGTGCCAGCTCCAGCCCCGGGGAACTCCAAGAGACCCAGTACTTC.

The J gene is TRBJ1-3, the V gene TRBV12-3 or TRBV12-4, with D possibly TRBD1 on 5 matching bases. This CDR3 is 17 amino acids long. V lost 3 bases and J lost 0, with 15 bases in between. CDR3 nucleotides: TGTGCCAGCAGTTTTCGACGAGGGGTGGTCTCTGGAAACACCATATATTTT. Translating it yields CASSFRRGVVSGNTIYF.

This chain joins TRBV2 and TRBJ1-2; D is ambiguous. Germline V lookup: CDR1 SNHLY, CDR2 FYNNEI. V lost 4 bases, J lost 3 bases, and 9 bases lay in between. CDR3 length equals 13 residues. As DNA, the CDR3 is TGTGCCAGCAGTGGTGAGGTCGACTATGGCTACACCTTC. It is translated as CASSGEVDYGYTF.

This chain joins TRBV4-3 and TRBJ1-3; 8 bases fit TRBD1. This CDR3 comprises 15 residues. J gave up 4 bases and V 4 bases, and 6 bases lay outside the gene matches. Germline V CDR1 and CDR2: LGHNA, YSLEER. The CDR3 region has the DNA TGCGCCAGCAGCCTGATCGGGACAGGCGGAAACACCATATATTTT. Amino acids: CASSLIGTGGNTIYF.

This clonotype occurred many times. J is TRBJ2-3 and V is TRBV7-8; D call uncertain. V was pared by 2 bases and J by 0 bases, with 6 bases between. Per germline, CDR1 SGHVS and CDR2 FQNEAQ. The CDR3 is 14 residues long. CDR3 sequence: CASSLRPSTDTQYF. The CDR3 nucleotides read TGTGCCAGCAGCTTACGGCCCAGCACAGATACGCAGTATTTT.